These T cell receptor beta chains were read from a single sample in a study of T cell responses to AZD1222 COVID-19 vaccine. Only in-frame clones appear in the TCRdb table, and some are missing; sequencing was by immunoSEQ multiplex PCR. The sample has about 130,000 clones, 80% to 90% seen once; the top ten hold around 5.6%. Source: peripheral blood, taken on day 0 of AZD1222 vaccination. The receptor set was obtained from an adult in good health. CDR3s include the opening cysteine and the closing phenylalanine or tryptophan. The D gene is left open where the match is weak. Size values are once, few and many counts, or a class for expanded clones, and some rows have none.

j_call: TRBJ1-6
clone_size: once
d_call: .
v_call: TRBV6-5
cdr3_nt: TGTGCCAGCAGAACTACAGGGAGGGATTCACCCCTCCACTTT
cdr3_aa: CASRTTGRDSPLHF

j_call: TRBJ1-6
clone_size: .
d_call: .
v_call: TRBV5-5
cdr3_nt: TGTGCCAGCAGCTTGCTTCAGGGTGGAAATTCACCCCTCCACTTT
cdr3_aa: CASSLLQGGNSPLHF

j_call: TRBJ2-1
clone_size: .
d_call: .
v_call: TRBV6-5
cdr3_nt: TGTGCCACCCTATACAATGAGCAGTTCTTC
cdr3_aa: CATLYNEQFF

j_call: TRBJ2-5
clone_size: .
d_call: .
v_call: TRBV28
cdr3_nt: TGTGCCAGCACCTCCTCCGGACAGTTCGGGGAGACCCAGTACTTC
cdr3_aa: CASTSSGQFGETQYF

j_call: TRBJ1-1
clone_size: .
d_call: TRBD1
v_call: TRBV28
cdr3_nt: TGTGCCAGCAGAGCTTCCGGACAGGGGAACACTGAAGCTTTCTTT
cdr3_aa: CASRASGQGNTEAFF

j_call: TRBJ2-7
clone_size: .
d_call: TRBD1
v_call: TRBV19
cdr3_nt: TGTGCCAGTAGTTCCCCGGGACAGGGGGCGGTTGGCGAGCAGTACTTC
cdr3_aa: CASSSPGQGAVGEQYF

j_call: TRBJ1-3
clone_size: once
d_call: TRBD1
v_call: TRBV19
cdr3_nt: TGTGCCAGTAGCGTACAGGGGGCGGTTGGAAACACCATATATTTT
cdr3_aa: CASSVQGAVGNTIYF

j_call: TRBJ2-2
clone_size: .
d_call: .
v_call: TRBV5-1
cdr3_nt: TGCGCCAGCAGTGGGATTGGGGAGCTGTTTTTT
cdr3_aa: CASSGIGELFF

j_call: TRBJ1-2
clone_size: few
d_call: .
v_call: TRBV30
cdr3_nt: TGTGCCTGGAGTAGGGTTTTGGGCTACACCTTC
cdr3_aa: CAWSRVLGYTF

j_call: TRBJ1-5
clone_size: once
d_call: .
v_call: TRBV12-3/TRBV12-4
cdr3_nt: TGTGCCAGCAGTAAGAGTCAGCCCCAGCATTTT
cdr3_aa: CASSKSQPQHF